The sequence of this TCR beta chain was determined in a study of blood T cells in healthy people across ages. The CDR3 extends over 14 amino acids. Germline V gene sequence: CDR1 MNHEY, CDR2 SMNVEV (reference sequence). Between the trimmed V and J ends, which lost 6 bases and 9 bases, there was a span of 18 bases. A sample-barcoded 5' primer and a J-beta primer mix were used in a second PCR of about 7 to 12 cycles. TCRdb re-called the 5' RACE reads through MiXCR, storing one row per CDR3 protein. The sample lists around 1,900,000 distinct CDR3 sequences, about two fifths occurring once. Every participating donor contributed approximately 10 milliliters of peripheral blood through a draw. This clonotype was observed many times.

Input material: blood. The rearrangement links TRBV27 to TRBJ2-4, with a possible D match to TRBD1 (5 bases). This sequence was found in a human donor in good health. Written as DNA, the CDR3 is TGTGCCAGCAGCCCCGCAGGGCGCTTCGTCATTCAGTACTTC. It yields the protein CASSPAGRFVIQYF.